The sequence of this T cell receptor (beta chain) was determined in a study of spatial heterogeneity in lung cancer. Study-level results: Resection blood, more than follow-up blood, showed ubiquitous expanded tumor TCRs.

The CDR3 spans 15 residues. V was clipped by 2 bases and J by 2 bases; unmatched bases: 3. Per germline, CDR1 SGHRS and CDR2 YFSETQ. A unique molecular identifier was attached to every TCR cDNA molecule. TCRdb re-analysed the 5' RACE reads in MiXCR, keeping a single row per CDR3 protein. The repertoire holds 20,000 to 25,000 distinct CDR3 sequences, with 6.9% as singletons. This clonotype was detected many times. Its antigen is still unknown. Time point described: sample taken at primary tumor resection. Extraction of whole RNA from tumor, nontumor lung or frozen PBMC preceded unsorted sequencing. The donor group consisted of some 70 patients who had untreated, early-stage non-small cell lung cancer.

The starting material was PBMCs, obtained at surgery. The chain is built from TRBV5-1 and TRBJ2-1; 8 bases agree with TRBD2. The clonotype originates from a male donor with early-stage non-small cell lung cancer. The chain's CDR3 is CASSFRAGAYNEQFF. The CDR3 DNA sequence: TGCGCCAGCAGCTTCCGAGCGGGAGCCTACAATGAGCAGTTCTTC.